This record concerns one TCR beta chain sequence. The source of the sample is a study of PD-1 blockade in mismatch repair-deficient tumors. Study context: All were previously treated, progressing patients with 12 mismatch repair-deficient cancer types.

Every patient had mismatch repair deficiency by PCR or immunohistochemistry. The CDR3 length is 16 residues. Between the trimmed V and J ends, which lost 0 bases and 2 bases, there was a span of 12 bases. Germline lookup yields CDR1 SGDLS and CDR2 YYNGEE. The table came from immunoSEQ multiplex PCR; TCRdb's copy has only in-frame clones and leaves some out. The sample has roughly 79,000 clones, 80% to 90% seen once. Sequences were derived from peripheral blood, sampled 44 weeks after starting pembrolizumab. V is TRBV9 and J is TRBJ2-1; D is possibly TRBD2 (6 bases). The sequence was collected from an adult with mismatch repair-deficient cancer. CDR3 sequence reads: CASSVGGSGTYNEQFF. CDR3 nucleotides: TGTGCCAGCAGCGTAGGGGGTAGCGGAACCTACAATGAGCAGTTCTTC.